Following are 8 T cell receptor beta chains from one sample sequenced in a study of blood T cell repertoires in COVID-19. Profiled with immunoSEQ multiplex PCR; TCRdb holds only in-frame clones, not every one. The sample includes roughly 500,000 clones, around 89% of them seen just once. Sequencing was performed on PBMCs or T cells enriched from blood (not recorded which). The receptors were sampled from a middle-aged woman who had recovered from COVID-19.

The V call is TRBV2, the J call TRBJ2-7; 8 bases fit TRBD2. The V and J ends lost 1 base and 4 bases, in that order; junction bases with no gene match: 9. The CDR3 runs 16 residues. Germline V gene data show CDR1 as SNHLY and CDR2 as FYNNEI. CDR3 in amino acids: CASSEGASGRLYEQYF. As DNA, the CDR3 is TGTGCCAGCAGTGAAGGGGCGAGCGGGAGACTGTACGAGCAGTACTTC.

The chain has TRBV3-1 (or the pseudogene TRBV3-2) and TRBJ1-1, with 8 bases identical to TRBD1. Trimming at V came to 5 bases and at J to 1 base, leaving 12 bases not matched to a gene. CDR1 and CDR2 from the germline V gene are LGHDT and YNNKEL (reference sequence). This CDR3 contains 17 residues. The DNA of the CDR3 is TGTGCCAGCAGCGGACACGACAGGGGATCTTCGAACACTGAAGCTTTCTTT. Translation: CASSGHDRGSSNTEAFF.

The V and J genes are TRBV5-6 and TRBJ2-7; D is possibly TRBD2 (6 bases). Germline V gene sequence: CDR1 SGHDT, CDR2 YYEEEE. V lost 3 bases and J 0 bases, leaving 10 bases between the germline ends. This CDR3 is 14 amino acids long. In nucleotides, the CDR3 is TGTGCCAGCAGCTCGCGGGGACTCTCCTACGAGCAGTACTTC. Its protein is CASSSRGLSYEQYF.

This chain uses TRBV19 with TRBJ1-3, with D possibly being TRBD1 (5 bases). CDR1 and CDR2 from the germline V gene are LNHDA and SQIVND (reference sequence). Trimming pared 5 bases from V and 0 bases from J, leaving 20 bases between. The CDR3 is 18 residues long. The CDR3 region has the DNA TGTGCCAGTAGTTCCGGGGGACCTTTCAAAGACTCTGGAAACACCATATATTTT. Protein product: CASSSGGPFKDSGNTIYF.

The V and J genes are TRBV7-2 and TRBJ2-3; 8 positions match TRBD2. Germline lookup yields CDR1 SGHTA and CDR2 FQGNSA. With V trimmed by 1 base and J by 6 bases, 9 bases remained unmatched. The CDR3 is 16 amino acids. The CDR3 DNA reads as TGTGCCAGCAGCTTAGGTTCGGGACTAGTTTCCGATACGCAGTATTTT. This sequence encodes CASSLGSGLVSDTQYF.

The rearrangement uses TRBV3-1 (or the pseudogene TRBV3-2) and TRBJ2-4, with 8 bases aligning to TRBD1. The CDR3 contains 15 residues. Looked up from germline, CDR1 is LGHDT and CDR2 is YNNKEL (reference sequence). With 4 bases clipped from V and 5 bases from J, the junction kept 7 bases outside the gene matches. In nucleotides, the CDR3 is TGTGCCAGCAGCCTGACCGGGACAGGCCAAAACATTCAGTACTTC. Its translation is CASSLTGTGQNIQYF.

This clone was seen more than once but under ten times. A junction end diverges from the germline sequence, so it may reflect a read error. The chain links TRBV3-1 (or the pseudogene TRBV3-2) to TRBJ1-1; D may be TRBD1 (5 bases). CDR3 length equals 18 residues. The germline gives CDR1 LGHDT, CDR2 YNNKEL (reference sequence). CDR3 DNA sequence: TGTGCCAGCAGCCCCCATGGGGGGTACTCGCCCGTGAATACTGAAGCTTTCTTT. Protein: CASSPHGGYSPVNTEAFF.

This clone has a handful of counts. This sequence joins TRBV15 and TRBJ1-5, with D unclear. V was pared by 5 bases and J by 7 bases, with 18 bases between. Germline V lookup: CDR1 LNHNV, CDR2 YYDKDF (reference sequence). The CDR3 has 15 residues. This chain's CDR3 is CATSPGSLREQPQHF. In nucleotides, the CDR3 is TGTGCCACCAGCCCCGGGAGCCTCCGAGAACAGCCCCAGCATTTT.